This passage covers 23 T cell receptor beta chains from one sample sequenced in a study of T cells in Graves' hyperthyroidism and ophthalmopathy. TCR beta CDR3 regions were amplified from RNA. The HTBI primer set drove a first-round RT-PCR of the TCR CDR3. Each CDR3 protein is one row after TCRdb ran MiXCR on the multiplex PCR reads. The table shows roughly 93,000 distinct CDR3 sequences, with about 37% occurring only once. Sample: peripheral blood or thyroid tissue (not recorded which). Every receptor here comes from a woman in her twenties or thirties with Graves' hyperthyroidism.

This clonotype was seen ten or more times. The chain has TRBV6-5 and TRBJ2-6; perhaps TRBD1 as D (5 bases). The germline gives CDR1 MNHEY, CDR2 SVGAGI. Between the trimmed V and J ends, which lost 6 bases and 0 bases, there was a span of 18 bases. The CDR3 spans 18 residues. The CDR3 reads CASRYRQPPSSGANVLTF. CDR3 sequence (DNA): TGTGCCAGCAGGTACCGACAGCCACCGAGCTCTGGGGCCAACGTCCTGACTTTC.

This chain joins TRBV25-1 and TRBJ1-1; D gene ambiguous. Germline values: CDR1 MGHDK, CDR2 SYGVNS. The V end was cut by 3 bases, the J end by 3 bases, with 14 bases between. The CDR3 is made up of 15 amino acids. The CDR3 loop is CASSDPDWTYTEAFF. The CDR3 DNA reads TGTGCCAGCAGTGATCCCGACTGGACTTACACTGAAGCTTTCTTT.

The chain uses TRBV7-2 and TRBJ2-7, with D possibly being TRBD2 (6 bases). The CDR3 is 14 amino acids. With 1 base removed from V and 4 bases from J, the gap between germline ends came to 11 bases. Germline CDR1 and CDR2: SGHTA and FQGNSA. Here the CDR3 DNA reads TGTGCCAGCAGCTTAGATGTCGGGAGTTACGAGCAGTACTTC. This gives the protein CASSLDVGSYEQYF.

This clonotype was observed at least ten times. The genes are TRBV3-1 and TRBJ2-2; D not certain. With 7 bases removed from V and 3 bases from J, the gap between germline ends came to 6 bases. This CDR3 has 12 amino acids. Looked up from germline, CDR1 is LGHDT and CDR2 is YNNKEL (reference sequence). As DNA, the CDR3 is TGTGCCAGCACCCTAGACACCGGGGAGCTGTTTTTT. Its translation: CASTLDTGELFF.

This clonotype was detected many times. The chain couples TRBV5-8 to TRBJ2-3; D may be TRBD2 (6 bases). The CDR3 consists of 16 residues. Trimming shortened V by 0 bases and J by 1 base, and 12 bases separated the two germline ends. Germline CDR1 and CDR2: SGHTS and YDEGEE. The CDR3, as DNA: TGTGCCAGCAGCTTGGCCCGACCGGGGGGCACAGATACGCAGTATTTT. Residues: CASSLARPGGTDTQYF.

V and J are TRBV6-5 and TRBJ1-1, with 8 positions matching TRBD1. V was pared by 6 bases and J by 4 bases, with 10 bases of the junction left unmatched. Germline V gene data show CDR1 as MNHEY and CDR2 as SVGAGI. There are 15 residues in the CDR3. CDR3 DNA sequence: TGTGCCAGCAGCTACCGGACAGGGTCGAGCACTGAAGCTTTCTTT. Translating it yields CASSYRTGSSTEAFF.

As concerns this clonotype: A single base separates this from a much larger clone, so it may be a read error. The V gene is TRBV9, the J gene TRBJ2-5; TRBD2 agrees at 7 bases. This CDR3 spans 14 amino acids. V was pared by 0 bases and J by 4 bases, with 3 bases of the junction left unmatched. The germline gives CDR1 SGDLS, CDR2 YYNGEE. The CDR3 coding sequence is TGTGCCAGCAGCGTAGCGGGAGGAGGAGAGACCCAGTACTTC. It translates to CASSVAGGGETQYF. Combining the CDR3 with reference TRBV9 and TRBJ2-5 gives the whole variable domain DSGVTQTPKHLITATGQRVTLRCSPRSGDLSVYWYQQSLDQGLQFLIQYYNGEERAKGNILERFSAQQFPDLHSELNLSSLELGDSALYFCASSVAGGGETQYFGPGTRLLVL.

This clonotype was picked up many times. This sequence joins TRBV6-1 and TRBJ1-2; D is undetermined. Trimming pared 1 base from V and 4 bases from J, leaving 7 bases between. Germline V gene lookup returns CDR1 MNHNS and CDR2 SASEGT. CDR3 length equals 13 residues. The chain's CDR3 is CASSEGEGYGYTF. The CDR3 coding sequence is TGTGCCAGCAGTGAAGGTGAGGGCTATGGCTACACCTTC.

V is TRBV10-3 and J is TRBJ1-1; maybe TRBD1 (6 bases). The germline gives CDR1 ENHRY, CDR2 SYGVKD. The V gene lost 4 bases and the J gene lost 2 bases, with 14 bases spanning the gap. The CDR3 covers 15 residues. DNA of the CDR3: TGTGCCATCAGTGGATCGGGACAAGCAAACACTGAAGCTTTCTTT. Encoded protein: CAISGSGQANTEAFF.

The chain couples TRBV7-8 to TRBJ2-5, with D hard to call. Trimming removed 6 bases from V and 5 bases from J, with 19 bases in between. The CDR3 contains 15 residues. CDR1 SGHVS and CDR2 FQNEAQ come from the germline V gene. The DNA of the CDR3 is TGTGCCAGCAGTGCTGGAGACCTTGACCGGGAGACCCAGTACTTC. Residues: CASSAGDLDRETQYF.

The V gene is TRBV12-3 or TRBV12-4, the J gene TRBJ1-4; D gene ambiguous. V lost 6 bases and J lost 9, with 11 bases in between. The length of the CDR3 is 12 residues. CDR3 sequence (DNA): TGTGCCAGCAGGCCCGCAAAAAAAAAACTGTTTTTT. The encoded protein is CASRPAKKKLFF.

About this clonotype itself: This likely comes from a read error, as the CDR3 has no conserved phenylalanine or tryptophan at its end. V is TRBV20-1 and J is TRBJ2-5, with D unclear. Germline CDR1 reads DFQATT; CDR2 reads SNEGSKA (reference sequence). This CDR3 has 11 amino acids. The germline V and J ends were trimmed by 6 bases and 2 bases, with 7 bases remaining between them. CDR3 sequence: CSAYSQETQYL. CDR3 in DNA: TGCAGTGCCTACAGTCAAGAGACCCAGTACCTC.

In this sample, this clonotype turned up many times. This chain uses TRBV25-1 with TRBJ1-2, with unresolved D. The CDR3 runs 14 residues. CDR1 MGHDK and CDR2 SYGVNS come from the germline V gene. V gave up 5 bases and J gave up 7 bases, with 17 bases separating them. Written as DNA, the CDR3 is TGTGCCAGCAGTCCATGGGTGATCGGGATTGGCTACACCTTC. It yields the protein CASSPWVIGIGYTF.

Ten or more counts support this clonotype. CDR3 nucleotide sequence: TGTGCCAGCAGTTACTTGACAGGGGGATTCTATGGCTACACCTTC. Protein: CASSYLTGGFYGYTF. The rearrangement uses TRBV6-5 and TRBJ1-2; 9 nucleotides match TRBD1. This CDR3 has 15 amino acids. Germline CDR1 reads MNHEY; CDR2 reads SVGAGI. Trimming took 1 base from V and 4 from J; bases not matched to a gene: 4.

The genes are TRBV7-1 and TRBJ2-5; weak D call: TRBD1 (6 bases). TRBV7-1 is marked as an open reading frame, function uncertain. V lost 3 bases and J 2 bases, leaving 10 bases between the germline ends. The CDR3 runs to 14 residues. Here the CDR3 DNA reads TGTGCCAGCAGCTCTCGGACAGCTCAAGAGACCCAGTACTTC. The encoded protein is CASSSRTAQETQYF.

Note on this clonotype: At one boundary the junction diverges from the germline segment, which might be a read error. The chain couples TRBV9 to TRBJ1-3; D is unclear. This CDR3 comprises 15 residues. Germline assignment: CDR1 SGDLS and CDR2 YYNGEE. The CDR3 sequence is CASSVDHSSGNAIYF. The DNA for the CDR3 is TGTGCCAGCAGCGTAGATCACAGCTCTGGAAACGCCATATATTTT.

This clonotype was recorded at least ten times. CDR3 loop: CASSIVGMPQHF. The CDR3 coding sequence is TGTGCCAGTAGTATCGTGGGTATGCCCCAGCATTTT. The chain recombines TRBV19 with TRBJ1-5; D is uncertain. Germline V gene lookup returns CDR1 LNHDA and CDR2 SQIVND (reference sequence). Trimming took 3 bases from V and 9 from J, leaving 9 bases between them. CDR3 length: 12 amino acids.

The sample holds many counts of this clonotype. The rearrangement uses TRBV6-5 and TRBJ2-7; D not certain. Trimming took 4 bases from V and 6 from J, leaving 7 bases between them. Germline V CDR1 and CDR2: MNHEY, SVGAGI. CDR3 length equals 11 residues. For the CDR3, the DNA is TGTGCCAGCAGTTCCTCGAGCGAGCAGTACTTC. This sequence encodes CASSSSSEQYF.

This clonotype was recorded many times. The chain is built from TRBV4-1 and TRBJ2-6; D is ambiguous. This CDR3 region has 13 residues. Trimming pared 1 base from V and 2 bases from J, leaving 0 bases between. CDR1 and CDR2 from the germline V gene are MGHRA and YSYEKL. In nucleotides, the CDR3 is TGCGCCAGCAGCCAAGCTGGGGCCAACGTCCTGACTTTC. Its protein is CASSQAGANVLTF.

The chain recombines TRBV11-1 with TRBJ2-7, with D possibly matching TRBD2 (6 bases). The CDR3 sequence is 16 residues long. V was pared by 5 bases and J by 4 bases, with 21 bases between. Germline assignment: CDR1 SGHAT and CDR2 FQDESV (reference sequence). CDR3 loop: CASSDRLGGADYEQYF. CDR3 DNA sequence: TGTGCCAGCAGCGACCGACTAGGCGGGGCAGATTACGAGCAGTACTTC.

This rearrangement joins TRBV20-1 to TRBJ2-5; tentatively, D is TRBD1 or TRBD2 (6 bases each). Germline-derived CDR1 and CDR2 are DFQATT and SNEGSKA (reference sequence). The CDR3 contains 17 residues. V was trimmed by 6 bases and J by 2 bases, leaving 25 bases between them. CDR3 residues: CSARGQARSGLQETQYF. The CDR3 nucleotides read TGCAGTGCCCGGGGGCAGGCCAGGTCGGGATTACAAGAGACCCAGTACTTC.

This clonotype was counted many times. The chain's CDR3 is CASSYPPVREGTGELFF. The CDR3 DNA is TGTGCCAGCAGTTACCCACCTGTTCGGGAAGGGACCGGGGAGCTGTTTTTT. This chain joins TRBV6-6 and TRBJ2-2; D may be TRBD2 (5 bases). Trimming took off 2 bases at V and 5 bases at J, with 18 bases between the two ends. CDR3 length: 17 amino acids. CDR1 is MNHNY, CDR2 SVGAGI, per germline (reference sequence).

Many counts were recorded for this clonotype. The chain couples TRBV20-1 to TRBJ1-2; the match to TRBD1 covers 7 bases. Losses at the gene ends were 6 bases for V and 4 bases for J; bases not matched to a gene: 17. The CDR3 spans 16 residues. Germline CDR1 is DFQATT and CDR2 is SNEGSKA (reference sequence). The CDR3 loop is CSAPPGTVTWIYGYTF. Here the CDR3 DNA reads TGCAGTGCGCCGCCCGGGACAGTAACTTGGATCTATGGCTACACCTTC.